The 18 T cell receptor beta chains below come from one sample, sequenced in a study of memory CD4+ T cells and cytomegalovirus serostatus. Single viable CD3+CD4+CD8-CD45RO+ cells were sorted as the memory CD4+ T cells. Sequenced by immunoSEQ multiplex PCR; TCRdb stores in-frame clones only, minus some. The data show about 58,000 clones, approximately 77% seen once. Input material: memory CD4+ T cells from blood. The receptors were sampled from an adult in good health and CMV-seronegative. Some clones in this sample may be carry-over from other donors' samples.

The chain couples TRBV28 to TRBJ1-2; D gene ambiguous. CDR1 is MDHEN, CDR2 SYDVKM, per germline. The CDR3 is 8 amino acids. Trimming removed 11 bases at V and 6 bases at J, with 4 bases between. CDR3 nucleotide sequence: TGTGCCCGGGATGGCTACACCTTC. It encodes CARDGYTF.

The V and J genes are TRBV5-1 and TRBJ2-5, with 8 bases matching TRBD2. Trimming removed 3 bases from V and 3 bases from J; junction bases left unmatched: 7. The CDR3 is made up of 15 amino acids. Germline CDR1 SGHRS, CDR2 YFSETQ. This CDR3 is CASSSTGGLEETQYF. The CDR3 DNA follows: TGCGCCAGCAGCTCAACGGGGGGGTTGGAAGAGACCCAGTACTTC.

J is TRBJ1-2 and V is TRBV27, with D possibly matching TRBD1 (5 bases). The germline CDR1 and CDR2 sequences are MNHEY and SMNVEV (reference sequence). The CDR3 is 13 residues long. V shed 5 bases and J shed 5 bases, with 12 bases lying between them. The DNA for the CDR3 is TGTGCCAGCAGTGTGGACATCGAATATGGCTACACCTTC. This sequence encodes CASSVDIEYGYTF.

The chain couples TRBV19 to TRBJ2-1, with D hard to call. The CDR3 is 15 amino acids. Trimming took 6 bases from V and 0 from J, leaving 12 bases between them. CDR1 is LNHDA and CDR2 is SQIVND in the germline V gene (reference sequence). The CDR3 is CASRTDRSSYNEQFF. CDR3 DNA: TGTGCCAGTAGAACTGATCGGAGCTCCTACAATGAGCAGTTCTTC.

The chain joins TRBV7-2 to TRBJ1-3; D remains ambiguous. Germline assignment: CDR1 SGHTA and CDR2 FQGNSA. The CDR3 contains 14 residues. V was pared by 1 base and J by 4 bases, with 8 bases between. The CDR3 loop is CASSLGRRGNTIYF. In DNA, the CDR3 is TGTGCCAGCAGCTTAGGGCGACGGGGAAACACCATATATTTT.

This clone occurred once. V usage is TRBV7-9 and J usage is TRBJ2-3; 14 bases align to TRBD2. The V and J ends lost 5 bases and 4 bases, in that order; junction bases with no gene match: 5. Germline V gene data show CDR1 as SEHNR and CDR2 as FQNEAQ (reference sequence). This CDR3 contains 16 residues. The CDR3 bases are TGTGCCAGCAGCCCCCGACTAGCGGGAGGGTCAGATACGCAGTATTTT. It encodes CASSPRLAGGSDTQYF.

V gene TRBV25-1 combines with J gene TRBJ2-1; TRBD2 agrees at 11 bases. Germline loops: CDR1 MGHDK, CDR2 SYGVNS. V shed 4 bases and J 4 bases; nucleotides not matched to a gene: 3. The CDR3 consists of 15 residues. CDR3: CASSGGLAAYNEQFF. The CDR3 region has the DNA TGTGCCAGCAGTGGGGGACTAGCGGCATACAATGAGCAGTTCTTC. The full variable domain, with the rest looked up from reference TRBV25-1 and TRBJ2-1, is EADIYQTPRYLVIGTGKKITLECSQTMGHDKMYWYQQDPGMELHLIHYSYGVNSTEKGDLSSESTVSRIRTEHFPLTLESARPSHTSQYLCASSGGLAAYNEQFFGPGTRLTVL.

The chain has TRBV27 and TRBJ1-5, with D possibly TRBD1 on 5 matching bases. The V end lost 2 bases, the J end lost 0 bases, and 14 bases lay between the germline ends. Germline V CDR1 and CDR2: MNHEY, SMNVEV (reference sequence). The CDR3 consists of 17 residues. CDR3 sequence: CASSLTGTGYSNQPQHF. Here the CDR3 DNA reads TGTGCCAGCAGTTTAACCGGGACGGGGTATAGCAATCAGCCCCAGCATTTT.

CDR3 nucleotides: TGTGCCAGCAGTTACTCCTCGACGGCTGATGGCTACACCTTC. Encoded protein: CASSYSSTADGYTF. V is TRBV6-6 and J is TRBJ1-2; D is ambiguous. CDR1 MNHNY and CDR2 SVGAGI come from the germline V gene (reference sequence). The CDR3 is made up of 14 amino acids. The V gene lost 0 bases and the J gene lost 6 bases, with 11 bases spanning the gap.

The chain uses TRBV5-6 and TRBJ1-5, with D possibly being TRBD1 (5 bases). The CDR3 contains 13 residues. Trimming removed 1 base at V and 5 bases at J, with 7 bases between. Germline assignment: CDR1 SGHDT and CDR2 YYEEEE. The CDR3 loop reads CASSLLGHQPQHF. The CDR3 DNA follows: TGTGCCAGCAGCTTGTTGGGGCATCAGCCCCAGCATTTT. Based on the CDR3 plus reference TRBV5-6 and TRBJ1-5, the full variable domain is DAGVTQSPTHLIKTRGQQVTLRCSPKSGHDTVSWYQQALGQGPQFIFQYYEEEERQRGNFPDRFSGHQFPNYSSELNVNALLLGDSALYLCASSLLGHQPQHFGDGTRLSIL.

The V gene is TRBV5-1, the J gene TRBJ2-4; TRBD2 might be the D (5 bases). CDR3 length: 13 residues. Trimming took 0 bases from V and 9 from J, leaving 10 bases between them. CDR1 is SGHRS and CDR2 is YFSETQ in the germline V gene. The CDR3: CASSLAEGTIQYF. Here the CDR3 DNA reads TGCGCCAGCAGCTTGGCCGAGGGAACCATTCAGTACTTC.

The J gene is TRBJ1-2, the V gene TRBV6-5; a weak D match, TRBD1 (5 bases). V was shortened by 2 bases and J by 4 bases, with 11 bases between the two germline ends. The CDR3 is made up of 14 amino acids. CDR1 and CDR2 (germline): MNHEY, SVGAGI. The CDR3 DNA sequence: TGTGCCAGCAGTTACGACAGTAAGAGCTATGGCTACACCTTC. Translated: CASSYDSKSYGYTF.

V gene TRBV18 combines with J gene TRBJ1-5; TRBD1 aligns across 8 bases. This CDR3 spans 13 amino acids. Trimming cost V 4 bases and J 6 bases; bases outside gene matches: 2. Germline loops: CDR1 KGHSH, CDR2 LQKENI. The CDR3 here is CASSRTGPQPQHF. The CDR3, as DNA: TGTGCCAGCTCACGGACAGGGCCTCAGCCCCAGCATTTT.

The chain links TRBV7-3 to TRBJ2-1; 8 bases map to TRBD1. Losses at the gene ends were 2 bases for V and 9 bases for J; bases not matched to a gene: 6. The CDR3 runs to 14 residues. CDR1 is SGHTA and CDR2 is FQGTGA in the germline V gene. CDR3 DNA sequence: TGTGCCAGCAGCTTAGGACAGGGAGCAGGTGAGCAGTTCTTC. Its translation is CASSLGQGAGEQFF.

The chain carries TRBV30 and TRBJ1-2; 9 bases line up with TRBD1. Germline lookup yields CDR1 GTSNPN and CDR2 SVGIG (reference sequence). Trimming removed 5 bases from V and 7 bases from J; junction bases left unmatched: 8. This CDR3 comprises 13 residues. CDR3 coding DNA: TGTGCCTGGTCGGACAGGGGCCCGGGTGGCTACACCTTC. It translates to CAWSDRGPGGYTF. The full variable domain, rest sourced from reference TRBV30 and TRBJ1-2, is SQTIHQWPATLVQPVGSPLSLECTVEGTSNPNLYWYRQAAGRGLQLLFYSVGIGQISSEVPQNLSASRPQDRQFILSSKKLLLSDSGFYLCAWSDRGPGGYTFGSGTRLTVV.

The chain is built from TRBV28 and TRBJ2-3; weak D call: TRBD2 (5 bases). Trimming removed 3 bases from V and 5 bases from J, with 18 bases in between. Germline V CDR1 and CDR2: MDHEN, SYDVKM. The CDR3 consists of 16 residues. The CDR3 is CASSLGPSSSGDTQYF. DNA of the CDR3: TGTGCCAGCAGTTTGGGTCCTAGCTCCTCGGGAGATACGCAGTATTTT. Variable domain in full (rest from reference TRBV28 and TRBJ2-3): DVKVTQSSRYLVKRTGEKVFLECVQDMDHENMFWYRQDPGLGLRLIYFSYDVKMKEKGDIPEGYSVSREKKERFSLILESASTNQTSMYLCASSLGPSSSGDTQYFGPGTRLTVL.

This chain links TRBV7-6 with TRBJ2-1; TRBD1 or TRBD2 may be the D gene (5 bases each). From germline, CDR1 is SGHVS and CDR2 FNYEAQ. The V end lost 3 bases, the J end lost 10 bases, and 22 bases lay between the germline ends. CDR3 size: 16 residues. In DNA form, the CDR3 reads TGTGCCAGCAGCTTCCGCCCATTTGGGCAGGGAGACGAGCAGTTCTTC. As protein: CASSFRPFGQGDEQFF.

This chain connects TRBV10-2 to TRBJ2-3; a weak D match, TRBD2 (5 bases). Looked up from germline, CDR1 is WSHSY and CDR2 is SAAADI. The CDR3 extends over 14 amino acids. V dropped 5 bases and J dropped 1 base, with 10 bases sitting between them. The DNA for the CDR3 is TGCGCCAGCAGTATGAGCGGACGCACAGATACGCAGTATTTT. It specifies CASSMSGRTDTQYF.